This T cell receptor beta chain was obtained from a study of blood T cells in healthy people across ages. Using a J-beta primer mix together with a sample-barcoded 5' primer, a second PCR was run for about 6 to 11 cycles. CDR3-containing paired-end reads numbered at least 2.5 million in each sample. From the 5' RACE reads, TCRdb called clonotypes with MiXCR, one entry per CDR3 protein. The sample lists hundreds of thousands of distinct CDR3 sequences, less than 40% seen once, with just over 15% in the top ten. The germline V gene has CDR1 MGHRA and CDR2 YSYEKL. Unmatched junction bases numbered 11, after V lost 2 bases and J lost 3 bases. The CDR3 covers 18 residues.

The source is an elderly woman in good health. The chain carries TRBV4-1 and TRBJ2-3, with TRBD2 identical over 10 bases. The sample consisted of blood. The CDR3 loop is CASSQTSSGGARTDTQYF. CDR3 nucleotides: TGCGCCAGCAGCCAAACCTCAAGCGGGGGGGCGAGAACAGATACGCAGTATTTT.